The 26 T cell receptor beta chains below come from one sample, sequenced in a study of pediatric ulcerative colitis. Sequenced by immunoSEQ multiplex PCR; TCRdb stores in-frame clones only, minus some. The sample carries about 64,000 clones, around 80% recorded once. Sequencing was done on a sample of blood. Receptors were obtained from a boy younger than 18 with moderate ulcerative colitis.

V and J are TRBV18 and TRBJ2-7; D is possibly TRBD2 (6 bases). CDR3 length: 14 amino acids. The germline V gene has CDR1 KGHSH and CDR2 LQKENI. Deletions cut 2 bases from V and 2 bases from J, with 10 bases between. The CDR3 DNA is TGTGCCAGCTCACCAGCGGGGAATACCTACGAGCAGTACTTC. The encoded protein is CASSPAGNTYEQYF.

The chain combines TRBV7-6 with TRBJ1-1, with 7 bases fitting TRBD1. In germline, CDR1 is SGHVS, CDR2 FNYEAQ. The junction had 3 bases not matched to a gene; V was cut back by 3 bases and J by 2 bases. The CDR3 spans 14 residues. As DNA, the CDR3 is TGTGCCAGCAGCTTTCAGGGGGGAAACACTGAAGCTTTCTTT. Encoded protein: CASSFQGGNTEAFF.

This rearrangement joins TRBV9 to TRBJ1-1; D call uncertain. This CDR3 region has 14 residues. Germline loops: CDR1 SGDLS, CDR2 YYNGEE. V was cut by 0 bases and J by 2 bases, with 8 bases left in between. CDR3 region: CASSVAFSNTEAFF. The CDR3 nucleotides are TGTGCCAGCAGCGTAGCTTTCAGTAACACTGAAGCTTTCTTT.

V usage is TRBV10-2 and J usage is TRBJ2-1, with TRBD2 matching over 11 bases. The J segment lost 7 bases and the V segment lost 4 bases, leaving 6 bases of the junction unmatched. Germline-derived CDR1 and CDR2 are WSHSY and SAAADI. The CDR3 is 15 residues long. Here the CDR3 DNA reads TGCGCCAGCAGTGTTAGCGGGGGGGCGTCTAATGAGCAGTTCTTC. This translates into CASSVSGGASNEQFF.

This clone was seen a handful of times. The chain employs TRBV10-3 and TRBJ1-2, with 9 bases identical to TRBD1. The V gene end was trimmed by 2 bases and the J gene end by 6 bases; junction bases not matched to a gene: 7. The CDR3 has 15 amino acids. Germline CDR1 is ENHRY and CDR2 is SYGVKD. The CDR3 region has the DNA TGTGCCATCAGTGAGCGAGGACAGGGGTTCGATGGCTACACCTTC. It translates to CAISERGQGFDGYTF.

This clone has a handful of counts. The rearrangement joins TRBV9 to TRBJ2-6, with D unresolved. Germline CDR1 is SGDLS and CDR2 is YYNGEE. The V and J ends lost 3 bases and 0 bases respectively, with 4 bases between them. The CDR3 extends over 14 amino acids. CDR3 region: CASSAYSGANVLTF. The CDR3 nucleotides read TGTGCCAGCAGCGCCTACTCTGGGGCCAACGTCCTGACTTTC.

This clone was found once. CDR3 sequence (DNA): TGCGCCAGCAGCCAAGAGCTGGACAGGGTGGCGGATGGCTACACCTTC. Translating it yields CASSQELDRVADGYTF. The J gene is TRBJ1-2, the V gene TRBV4-3; TRBD1 aligns across 8 bases. The CDR3 has 16 residues. The J segment lost 6 bases and the V segment lost 0 bases, leaving 9 bases of the junction unmatched. Germline assignment: CDR1 LGHNA and CDR2 YSLEER.

The J gene is TRBJ1-1, the V gene TRBV9, with D unclear. Germline CDR1 and CDR2: SGDLS and YYNGEE. The ends were cut back, 0 bases at V and 5 bases at J, with 11 bases in the middle. The length of the CDR3 is 14 residues. The CDR3 bases are TGTGCCAGCAGCGTAGCCCATCAAGGTACTGAAGCTTTCTTT. This codes for CASSVAHQGTEAFF.

The chain joins TRBV5-4 to TRBJ2-7, with TRBD1 as a possible D gene (7 bases). CDR3 length equals 16 residues. The V gene's germline CDR1 is SGHNT and CDR2 YYREEE (reference sequence). The ends were cut back, 4 bases at V and 2 bases at J, with 19 bases in the middle. CDR3 loop: CASSNPTRGVPYEQYF. CDR3 DNA sequence: TGTGCCAGCAGCAACCCCACCAGGGGGGTGCCCTACGAGCAGTACTTC.

The gene calls are TRBV11-2 and TRBJ2-3; tentative D call: TRBD1 (5 bases). V lost 0 bases, J lost 11 bases, and 12 bases lay in between. CDR1 is SGHAT and CDR2 is FQNNGV in the germline V gene. The CDR3 runs to 13 residues. CDR3 sequence reads: CASSLEAGRVQYF. The CDR3 DNA follows: TGTGCCAGCAGCTTAGAAGCAGGGCGCGTGCAGTATTTT.

This chain uses TRBV4-1 with TRBJ2-7, with D tentatively TRBD1 (5 bases). The CDR3 has 14 amino acids. CDR1 is MGHRA, CDR2 YSYEKL, per germline. Trimming took off 1 base at V and 4 bases at J, with 11 bases between the two ends. The CDR3 sequence is CASSQVTGEYEQYF. In DNA form, the CDR3 reads TGCGCCAGCAGCCAAGTTACAGGAGAGTACGAGCAGTACTTC.

The rearrangement links TRBV2 to TRBJ1-4; TRBD1 matches 9 bases. J was trimmed by 7 bases and V by 2 bases; bases with no gene match: 8. The CDR3 runs to 16 residues. From germline, CDR1 is SNHLY and CDR2 FYNNEI. This chain's CDR3 is CASSEWGQGCCEKLFF. Written as DNA, the CDR3 is TGTGCCAGCAGTGAATGGGGACAGGGATGCTGTGAAAAACTGTTTTTT.

The V and J genes are TRBV19 and TRBJ2-7; D perhaps matches TRBD2 (5 bases). The germline gives CDR1 LNHDA, CDR2 SQIVND (reference sequence). CDR3 length equals 15 residues. V lost 5 bases and J 5 bases, leaving 19 bases between the germline ends. As DNA, the CDR3 is TGTGCCAGTAGTCTACTAGGAGACGCATTGCACGAGCAGTACTTC. Its translation is CASSLLGDALHEQYF. The complete variable domain, with remaining parts taken from reference TRBV19 and TRBJ2-7, reads DGGITQSPKYLFRKEGQNVTLSCEQNLNHDAMYWYRQDPGQGLRLIYYSQIVNDFQKGDIAEGYSVSREKKESFPLTVTSAQKNPTAFYLCASSLLGDALHEQYFGPGTRLTVT.

The chain recombines TRBV9 with TRBJ1-1; weak D call: TRBD1 (5 bases). The CDR3 contains 13 residues. Germline assignment: CDR1 SGDLS and CDR2 YYNGEE. V was trimmed by 0 bases and J by 12 bases, leaving 15 bases between them. The CDR3 here is CASSVASDSTTFF. The CDR3 region has the DNA TGTGCCAGCAGCGTAGCATCCGACAGTACGACTTTCTTT. Complete variable domain (other parts from reference TRBV9 and TRBJ1-1): DSGVTQTPKHLITATGQRVTLRCSPRSGDLSVYWYQQSLDQGLQFLIQYYNGEERAKGNILERFSAQQFPDLHSELNLSSLELGDSALYFCASSVASDSTTFFGQGTRLTVV.

This chain connects TRBV7-3 to TRBJ2-7; D is ambiguous. V lost 5 bases and J 2 bases, leaving 16 bases between the germline ends. The CDR3 spans 15 residues. Germline V gene data show CDR1 as SGHTA and CDR2 as FQGTGA. CDR3 sequence (DNA): TGTGCCAGCAGCCTGGTTTCCCCCAGACCCTACGAGCAGTACTTC. Amino acids: CASSLVSPRPYEQYF.

CDR3 bases: TGTGCCAGCAGCCAAGCCAGTTATAATGAAAAACTGTTTTTT. It is translated as CASSQASYNEKLFF. This chain links TRBV14 with TRBJ1-4; no clear D. Trimming stripped 1 base from V and 4 bases from J, with 7 bases between. This CDR3 has 14 amino acids. CDR1 is SGHDN, CDR2 FVKESK, per germline.

This rearrangement joins TRBV6-5 to TRBJ2-7; the D gene is possibly TRBD1 (5 bases). Trimming took 7 bases from V and 6 from J, leaving 10 bases between them. The CDR3 has 11 amino acids. Germline CDR1 reads MNHEY; CDR2 reads SVGAGI. As DNA, the CDR3 is TGTGCCAGCACAGGGCTCGGCGAGCAGTACTTC. It translates to CASTGLGEQYF.

This chain joins TRBV6-5 and TRBJ1-2, with TRBD1 as a possible D gene (6 bases). Germline V gene sequence: CDR1 MNHEY, CDR2 SVGAGI. This CDR3 is 13 amino acids long. V dropped 6 bases and J dropped 2 bases, with 10 bases sitting between them. The CDR3: CASSRTVNYGYTF. The CDR3 bases are TGTGCCAGCAGCCGGACAGTGAACTATGGCTACACCTTC.

V and J are TRBV11-2 and TRBJ1-3; 7 positions match TRBD1. The ends lost 5 bases at V and 2 bases at J; junction bases unmatched: 9. Germline CDR1 SGHAT, CDR2 FQNNGV. The CDR3 runs 16 residues. The DNA for the CDR3 is TGTGCCAGCAGCCCCCACAGGGGCGACCCTGGAAACACCATATATTTT. It is translated as CASSPHRGDPGNTIYF. Full variable domain (outside the CDR3, taken from reference TRBV11-2 and TRBJ1-3): EAGVAQSPRYKIIEKRQSVAFWCNPISGHATLYWYQQILGQGPKLLIQFQNNGVVDDSQLPKDRFSAERLKGVDSTLKIQPAKLEDSAVYLCASSPHRGDPGNTIYFGEGSWLTVV.

J is TRBJ1-1 and V is TRBV19; possibly TRBD1 for D (6 bases). Germline V lookup: CDR1 LNHDA, CDR2 SQIVND (reference sequence). Trimming cost V 5 bases and J 7 bases, with 17 bases left between them. The length of the CDR3 is 14 residues. In DNA, the CDR3 is TGTGCCAGTAGTTTACAGGGCAGGAGCGGTGAAGCTTTCTTT. Translating gives CASSLQGRSGEAFF.

This clone was seen a handful of times. V is TRBV7-9 and J is TRBJ2-1, with 7 positions matching TRBD2. CDR1 and CDR2 from the germline V gene are SEHNR and FQNEAQ (reference sequence). The junction had 12 bases not matched to a gene; V was cut back by 4 bases and J by 6 bases. The CDR3 is 16 residues long. In DNA, the CDR3 is TGTGCCAGCAGCTCACGACTAGCCCAAGGGGCCAATGAGCAGTTCTTC. This gives the protein CASSSRLAQGANEQFF.

The chain uses TRBV9 and TRBJ2-2; D gene ambiguous. The ends were cut back, 9 bases at V and 4 bases at J, with 10 bases in the middle. Germline loops: CDR1 SGDLS, CDR2 YYNGEE. The CDR3 has 12 amino acids. In DNA form, the CDR3 reads TGTGCCACTGGGTTCGGCACCGGGGAGCTGTTTTTT. Translating gives CATGFGTGELFF.

This clone was seen only a few times. J is TRBJ1-1 and V is TRBV4-1; 7 bases align to TRBD1. The V gene end was trimmed by 4 bases and the J gene end by 0 bases; junction bases not matched to a gene: 5. The CDR3 sequence is 15 residues long. Germline V gene data show CDR1 as MGHRA and CDR2 as YSYEKL. The CDR3, as DNA: TGCGCCAGCAGCCGGGACAGCTTAATGAACACTGAAGCTTTCTTT. This sequence encodes CASSRDSLMNTEAFF.

CDR3 sequence: CASTGKGTGNQETQYF. The CDR3 DNA reads TGTGCCAGCACTGGAAAAGGGACAGGGAACCAAGAGACCCAGTACTTC. V gene TRBV2 combines with J gene TRBJ2-5; 9 bases are shared with TRBD1. Germline loops: CDR1 SNHLY, CDR2 FYNNEI. There are 16 residues in the CDR3. With 7 bases clipped from V and 0 bases from J, the junction kept 9 bases outside the gene matches.

This clone has only one observation. This sequence joins TRBV27 and TRBJ2-7; 7 bases are shared with TRBD1. This CDR3 comprises 13 residues. Trimming cost V 5 bases and J 2 bases; bases outside gene matches: 3. Germline loops: CDR1 MNHEY, CDR2 SMNVEV (reference sequence). The CDR3 loop is CASSRQGTYEQYF. CDR3 DNA: TGTGCCAGCAGTAGACAGGGTACCTACGAGCAGTACTTC.

This clone was detected once. The chain couples TRBV30 to TRBJ2-3; D is unclear. The CDR3 sequence is 14 residues long. Trimming cost V 0 bases and J 6 bases, with 13 bases left between them. Looked up from germline, CDR1 is GTSNPN and CDR2 is SVGIG (reference sequence). The chain's CDR3 is CAWSVQTRWDTQYF. Written as DNA, the CDR3 is TGTGCCTGGAGTGTACAGACCCGGTGGGATACGCAGTATTTT.